The 28 T cell receptor beta chains in this list originate from one sample, sequenced in a study of T cell changes during pregnancy in multiple sclerosis. Here immunoSEQ multiplex PCR was the method, and the copy in TCRdb shows in-frame clones only, minus some. The table records about 39,000 clones, 75% to 95% of them present only once. The sample in question was CD4+ T cells from peripheral blood mononuclear cells, obtained after pregnancy. The receptor source for this set is a female donor in good health, enrolled as a control in a pregnancy study.

The chain is built from TRBV7-8 and TRBJ2-3; D possibly corresponds to TRBD1 (6 bases). Per germline, CDR1 SGHVS and CDR2 FQNEAQ. The CDR3 contains 16 residues. V lost 3 bases and J 3 bases, leaving 16 bases between the germline ends. The CDR3 DNA reads TGTGCCAGCAGCTTGCGACAGGTCCCAGGAACAGATACGCAGTATTTT. Translating it yields CASSLRQVPGTDTQYF.

The genes are TRBV6-1 and TRBJ2-5, with 10 bases fitting TRBD2. Germline V gene data show CDR1 as MNHNS and CDR2 as SASEGT. The CDR3 is 13 amino acids. V lost 8 bases to trimming and J lost 1 base; unmatched junction nucleotides: 1. The CDR3, as DNA: TGTGCCAGCCTAGCGGGGGTCCAAGAGACCCAGTACTTC. Translating gives CASLAGVQETQYF.

The chain combines TRBV4-1 with TRBJ2-4; 8 bases map to TRBD2. The CDR3 is 17 amino acids. Germline V gives CDR1 MGHRA, CDR2 YSYEKL. V trimming: 1 base; J trimming: 5 bases; junction bases outside the gene matches: 10. CDR3 in DNA: TGCGCCAGCAGCCAAGTATCGGGAGGGAGGGTTGAAAACATTCAGTACTTC. Amino acids: CASSQVSGGRVENIQYF.

V and J are TRBV19 and TRBJ2-1; no clear D gene. Trimming pared 7 bases from V and 1 base from J, leaving 17 bases between. In germline, CDR1 is LNHDA, CDR2 SQIVND (reference sequence). This CDR3 region has 16 residues. CDR3 sequence: CASKLSGSPSYNEQFF. Here the CDR3 DNA reads TGTGCCAGTAAACTGAGTGGTAGTCCTTCCTACAATGAGCAGTTCTTC.

V gene TRBV6-5 combines with J gene TRBJ2-5; D gene uncertain. CDR1 is MNHEY and CDR2 is SVGAGI in the germline V gene. V lost 2 bases, J lost 4 bases, and 14 bases lay in between. The CDR3 sequence is 15 residues long. The CDR3 region has the DNA TGTGCCAGCAGTTACCGGCTCCGCGGCGGAGAGACCCAGTACTTC. It is translated as CASSYRLRGGETQYF.

The V call is TRBV18, the J call TRBJ2-1; no reliable D call. The CDR3 runs to 16 residues. The V end was cut by 0 bases, the J end by 0 bases, with 9 bases between. Germline assignment: CDR1 KGHSH and CDR2 LQKENI. Written as DNA, the CDR3 is TGTGCCAGCTCACCACCAAATTCTGTCTCCTACAATGAGCAGTTCTTC. Translating it yields CASSPPNSVSYNEQFF. The full variable domain, its missing parts supplied by reference TRBV18 and TRBJ2-1, is NAGVMQNPRHLVRRRGQEARLRCSPMKGHSHVYWYRQLPEEGLKFMVYLQKENIIDESGMPKERFSAEFPKEGPSILRIQQVVRGDSAAYFCASSPPNSVSYNEQFFGPGTRLTVL.

V and J are TRBV5-1 and TRBJ1-4; D is undetermined. From germline, CDR1 is SGHRS and CDR2 YFSETQ. V was trimmed by 4 bases and J by 3 bases, leaving 16 bases between them. The CDR3 covers 16 residues. CDR3 sequence reads: CASSRGPRAPNEKLFF. In DNA form, the CDR3 reads TGCGCCAGCAGCCGGGGTCCCAGAGCACCTAATGAAAAACTGTTTTTT.

The chain links TRBV7-2 to TRBJ2-5; 7 positions agree with TRBD2. This CDR3 spans 15 amino acids. Trimming removed 4 bases from V and 2 bases from J; junction bases left unmatched: 7. From germline, CDR1 is SGHTA and CDR2 FQGNSA. The CDR3 coding sequence is TGTGCCAGCAGCTCCTGGGACTATCTGCAAGAGACCCAGTACTTC. Residues: CASSSWDYLQETQYF.

V gene TRBV4-1 combines with J gene TRBJ1-2, with 8 bases aligning to TRBD1. Germline CDR1 MGHRA, CDR2 YSYEKL. V shed 3 bases and J 0 bases; nucleotides not matched to a gene: 6. This CDR3 contains 16 residues. CDR3 sequence (DNA): TGCGCCAGCAGCCATGGAAACAGGGGGGCTAACTATGGCTACACCTTC. It translates to CASSHGNRGANYGYTF.

The rearrangement uses TRBV14 and TRBJ1-1, with 7 bases lining up with TRBD1. Germline lookup yields CDR1 SGHDN and CDR2 FVKESK. V shed 4 bases, J shed 2 bases, and the junction held 7 bases outside the gene matches. CDR3 length equals 15 residues. The CDR3 DNA is TGTGCCAGCAGCCGGACCGGGACAGCCAACACTGAAGCTTTCTTT. This sequence encodes CASSRTGTANTEAFF.

This rearrangement joins TRBV5-1 to TRBJ1-1; D might be TRBD1 (5 bases). CDR1 SGHRS and CDR2 YFSETQ come from the germline V gene. This CDR3 spans 16 amino acids. Trimming stripped 0 bases from V and 1 base from J, with 13 bases between. The CDR3 loop reads CASSLGGVRSNTEAFF. The DNA of the CDR3 is TGCGCCAGCAGCTTGGGGGGGGTGAGGTCGAACACTGAAGCTTTCTTT.

The V and J genes are TRBV19 and TRBJ1-2; D is unresolved. The CDR3 length is 12 residues. Trimming removed 4 bases at V and 5 bases at J, with 8 bases between. CDR1 and CDR2 (germline): LNHDA, SQIVND (reference sequence). The CDR3 reads CASSNSKYGYTF. DNA for the CDR3: TGTGCCAGTAGTAACAGTAAGTATGGCTACACCTTC.

The chain is built from TRBV19 and TRBJ1-1, with TRBD1 identical over 9 bases. The germline V gene has CDR1 LNHDA and CDR2 SQIVND (reference sequence). This CDR3 has 15 residues. Trimming took 6 bases from V and 4 from J; bases not matched to a gene: 9. This chain's CDR3 is CASRMMTGGFTEAFF. CDR3 DNA sequence: TGTGCCAGTAGGATGATGACAGGGGGTTTCACTGAAGCTTTCTTT. The variable domain in full, with the rest retrieved from reference TRBV19 and TRBJ1-1, is DGGITQSPKYLFRKEGQNVTLSCEQNLNHDAMYWYRQDPGQGLRLIYYSQIVNDFQKGDIAEGYSVSREKKESFPLTVTSAQKNPTAFYLCASRMMTGGFTEAFFGQGTRLTVV.

The CDR3 here is CASSPISTDTQYF. CDR3 bases: TGTGCCAGCAGCCCTATAAGCACAGATACGCAGTATTTT. The chain carries TRBV7-9 and TRBJ2-3; D gene ambiguous. The germline gives CDR1 SEHNR, CDR2 FQNEAQ (reference sequence). The V end lost 5 bases, the J end lost 0 bases, and 6 bases lay between the germline ends. CDR3 length equals 13 residues.

V is TRBV5-1 and J is TRBJ1-4; no firm D call. The V end lost 2 bases, the J end lost 0 bases, and 5 bases lay between the germline ends. Germline-derived CDR1 and CDR2 are SGHRS and YFSETQ. The CDR3 totals 14 residues. The CDR3 loop reads CASSLTPTNEKLFF. The CDR3 DNA is TGCGCCAGCAGCTTAACACCAACTAATGAAAAACTGTTTTTT.

The chain carries TRBV27 and TRBJ2-6; the D is unclear. Trimming removed 5 bases at V and 4 bases at J, with 12 bases between. Germline values: CDR1 MNHEY, CDR2 SMNVEV (reference sequence). The CDR3 runs 15 residues. Written as DNA, the CDR3 is TGTGCCAGCAGTCCCCTTCTGGGCGGGGCCAACGTCCTGACTTTC. Translating gives CASSPLLGGANVLTF.

This sequence joins TRBV10-1 and TRBJ2-7, with D tentatively TRBD1 (5 bases). This CDR3 region has 13 residues. Germline CDR1 reads WNHNN; CDR2 reads SYGVQD (reference sequence). Trimming shortened V by 0 bases and J by 2 bases, and 5 bases separated the two germline ends. The CDR3 loop is CASSESGAYEQYF. The CDR3 nucleotides are TGCGCCAGCAGTGAGTCAGGGGCCTACGAGCAGTACTTC.

The chain couples TRBV6-5 to TRBJ2-3, with TRBD2 matching over 12 bases. Germline lookup yields CDR1 MNHEY and CDR2 SVGAGI. The CDR3 extends over 16 amino acids. The junction had 5 bases not matched to a gene; V was cut back by 0 bases and J by 7 bases. This chain's CDR3 is CASSYSQLAGGNTQYF. The CDR3 nucleotides read TGTGCCAGCAGTTACTCTCAACTAGCGGGAGGTAATACGCAGTATTTT.

V usage is TRBV6-5 and J usage is TRBJ1-5; D is unclear. The germline gives CDR1 MNHEY, CDR2 SVGAGI. The CDR3 has 13 residues. Trimming took off 6 bases at V and 2 bases at J, with 8 bases between the two ends. CDR3 region: CASSERGNQPQHF. The CDR3 nucleotides read TGTGCCAGCAGCGAGAGGGGCAATCAGCCCCAGCATTTT.

As to this clone: At one boundary the junction diverges from the germline segment, which might be a read error. The chain carries TRBV27 and TRBJ2-7; perhaps TRBD1 as D (7 bases). CDR1 is MNHEY and CDR2 is SMNVEV in the germline V gene (reference sequence). The CDR3 runs 13 residues. CDR3 sequence reads: CASNLGAGGEQYF. The DNA of the CDR3 is TGTGCCAGCAATTTAGGGGCAGGGGGGGAGCAGTACTTC.

The rearrangement joins TRBV28 to TRBJ2-3; D is unclear. The V gene lost 3 bases and the J gene lost 1 base, with 11 bases spanning the gap. This CDR3 spans 15 amino acids. Germline V gene lookup returns CDR1 MDHEN and CDR2 SYDVKM. The CDR3 here is CASSFSGWGTDTQYF. The CDR3 DNA follows: TGTGCCAGCAGTTTCTCAGGCTGGGGCACAGATACGCAGTATTTT. The whole variable domain, filled in from reference TRBV28 and TRBJ2-3, reads DVKVTQSSRYLVKRTGEKVFLECVQDMDHENMFWYRQDPGLGLRLIYFSYDVKMKEKGDIPEGYSVSREKKERFSLILESASTNQTSMYLCASSFSGWGTDTQYFGPGTRLTVL.

This chain connects TRBV19 to TRBJ2-2; TRBD1 matches at 8 bases. The germline CDR1 and CDR2 sequences are LNHDA and SQIVND (reference sequence). Unmatched junction bases numbered 6, after V lost 10 bases and J lost 2 bases. This CDR3 is built from 14 residues. CDR3 DNA: TGTGCCACGAAGGGGACAGGAAACACCGGGGAGCTGTTTTTT. Its translation: CATKGTGNTGELFF.

This clone has more than one count but fewer than ten. The rearrangement uses TRBV6-5 and TRBJ1-1; perhaps TRBD1 as D (5 bases). Germline lookup yields CDR1 MNHEY and CDR2 SVGAGI. This CDR3 region has 15 residues. Trimming took off 3 bases at V and 0 bases at J, with 11 bases between the two ends. CDR3 in amino acids: CASSYSSTVNTEAFF. The CDR3 nucleotides are TGTGCCAGCAGTTATTCCTCGACAGTGAACACTGAAGCTTTCTTT.

This clone was detected only once. This chain links TRBV28 with TRBJ2-5; tentative D call: TRBD2 (5 bases). V was pared by 7 bases and J by 7 bases, with 16 bases between. The germline CDR1 and CDR2 sequences are MDHEN and SYDVKM. The CDR3 covers 13 residues. The CDR3 nucleotides are TGTGCCAGCACCCACCAGGATACTAGGACCCAGTACTTC. Its protein is CASTHQDTRTQYF. The whole variable domain, remainder taken from reference TRBV28 and TRBJ2-5, is DVKVTQSSRYLVKRTGEKVFLECVQDMDHENMFWYRQDPGLGLRLIYFSYDVKMKEKGDIPEGYSVSREKKERFSLILESASTNQTSMYLCASTHQDTRTQYFGPGTRLLVL.

V is TRBV7-6 and J is TRBJ2-5; D may be TRBD2 (7 bases). The CDR3 runs 14 residues. V shed 5 bases and J shed 1 base, with 11 bases lying between them. The germline V gene encodes CDR1 SGHVS and CDR2 FNYEAQ. CDR3 sequence (DNA): TGTGCCAGCAGCATGCGGGGGCTCCAAGAGACCCAGTACTTC. Amino acids: CASSMRGLQETQYF.

The CDR3 loop is CASSSRQIYGYTF. CDR3 nucleotides: TGTGCCAGCAGCTCGCGACAGATCTATGGCTACACCTTC. The chain links TRBV28 to TRBJ1-2; tentatively, D is TRBD1 (5 bases). CDR3 length: 13 amino acids. The germline gives CDR1 MDHEN, CDR2 SYDVKM. With 6 bases removed from V and 4 bases from J, the gap between germline ends came to 12 bases.

This chain joins TRBV18 and TRBJ2-6, with 10 bases matching TRBD1. Germline V gene sequence: CDR1 KGHSH, CDR2 LQKENI. V was pared by 1 base and J by 0 bases, with 3 bases of the junction left unmatched. The CDR3 runs to 18 residues. The CDR3 is CASSPLRDRGSGANVLTF. For the CDR3, the DNA is TGTGCCAGCTCACCACTGCGGGACAGGGGCTCTGGGGCCAACGTCCTGACTTTC.

The chain recombines TRBV6-1 with TRBJ1-2; D perhaps matches TRBD1 (5 bases). V was cut by 6 bases and J by 4 bases, with 15 bases left in between. CDR1 MNHNS and CDR2 SASEGT come from the germline V gene. CDR3 length: 14 residues. The CDR3 loop is CASRGPFRVYGYTF. In DNA, the CDR3 is TGTGCCAGCAGGGGGCCCTTTAGAGTCTATGGCTACACCTTC.